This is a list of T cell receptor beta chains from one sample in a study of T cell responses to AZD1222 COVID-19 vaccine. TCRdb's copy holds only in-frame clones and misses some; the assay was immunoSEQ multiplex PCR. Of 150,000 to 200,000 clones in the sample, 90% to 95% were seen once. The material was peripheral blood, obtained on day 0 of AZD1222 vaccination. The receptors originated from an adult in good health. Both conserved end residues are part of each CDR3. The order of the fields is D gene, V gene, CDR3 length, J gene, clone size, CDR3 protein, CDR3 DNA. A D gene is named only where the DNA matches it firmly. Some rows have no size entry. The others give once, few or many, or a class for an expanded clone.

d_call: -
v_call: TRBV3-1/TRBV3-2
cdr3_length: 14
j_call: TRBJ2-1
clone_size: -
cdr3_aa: CASSQALSYNEQFF
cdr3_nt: TGTGCCAGCAGCCAAGCTCTCTCCTACAATGAGCAGTTCTTC

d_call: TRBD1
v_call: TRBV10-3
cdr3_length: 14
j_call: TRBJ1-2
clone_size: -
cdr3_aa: CAISPGQGVYGYTF
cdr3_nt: TGTGCCATCTCTCCGGGACAGGGAGTCTATGGCTACACCTTC

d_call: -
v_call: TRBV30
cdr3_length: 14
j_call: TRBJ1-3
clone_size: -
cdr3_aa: CAWSERTSGNTIYF
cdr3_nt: TGTGCCTGGAGTGAACGGACGAGTGGAAACACCATATATTTT

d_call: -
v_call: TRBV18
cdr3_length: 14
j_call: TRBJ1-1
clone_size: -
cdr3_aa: CASSNVPGNTEAFF
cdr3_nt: TGTGCCAGCTCAAACGTGCCCGGGAACACTGAAGCTTTCTTT

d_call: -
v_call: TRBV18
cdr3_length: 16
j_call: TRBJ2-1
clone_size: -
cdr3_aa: CASSTPRDIVNNEQFF
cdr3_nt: TGTGCCAGCTCAACCCCTCGGGACATAGTTAACAATGAGCAGTTCTTC

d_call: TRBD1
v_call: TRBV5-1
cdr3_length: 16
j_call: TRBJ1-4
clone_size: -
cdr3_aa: CASSSGTGATNEKLFF
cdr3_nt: TGCGCCAGCAGCAGCGGGACAGGGGCAACTAATGAAAAACTGTTTTTT

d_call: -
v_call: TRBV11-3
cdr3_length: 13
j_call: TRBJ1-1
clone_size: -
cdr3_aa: CASSPSQDTEAFF
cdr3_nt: TGTGCCAGCAGTCCCTCCCAAGACACTGAAGCTTTCTTT

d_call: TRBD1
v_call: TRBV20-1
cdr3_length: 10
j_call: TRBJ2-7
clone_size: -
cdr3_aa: CSAMDREEYF
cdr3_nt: TGCAGTGCTATGGACAGGGAGGAGTACTTC

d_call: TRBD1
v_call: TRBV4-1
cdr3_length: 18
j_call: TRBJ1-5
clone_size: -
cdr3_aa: CASSQPEEGAFSNQPQHF
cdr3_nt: TGCGCCAGCAGCCAACCAGAGGAGGGGGCATTTAGCAATCAGCCCCAGCATTTT

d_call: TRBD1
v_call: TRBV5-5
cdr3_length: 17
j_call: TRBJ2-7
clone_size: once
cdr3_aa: CASSSGTGDWSAYEQYF
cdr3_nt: TGTGCCAGCAGCTCCGGGACAGGAGATTGGTCGGCCTACGAGCAGTACTTC

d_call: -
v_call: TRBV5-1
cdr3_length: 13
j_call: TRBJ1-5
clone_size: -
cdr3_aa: CASSPLPGEPQHF
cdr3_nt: TGCGCCAGCAGCCCCCTCCCGGGGGAGCCCCAGCATTTT

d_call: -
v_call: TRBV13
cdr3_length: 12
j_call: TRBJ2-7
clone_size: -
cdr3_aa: CASSLRYYEQYF
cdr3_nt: TGTGCCAGCAGCCTGCGTTATTACGAGCAGTACTTC

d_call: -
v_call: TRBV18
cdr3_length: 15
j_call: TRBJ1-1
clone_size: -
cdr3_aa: CASSPGMDANTEAFF
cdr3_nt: TGTGCCAGCTCCCCAGGTATGGATGCGAACACTGAAGCTTTCTTT

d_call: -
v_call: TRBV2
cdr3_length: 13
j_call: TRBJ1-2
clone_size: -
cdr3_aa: CASSSQGLRGYTF
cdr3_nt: TGTGCCAGCAGTTCCCAGGGTCTACGGGGCTACACCTTC

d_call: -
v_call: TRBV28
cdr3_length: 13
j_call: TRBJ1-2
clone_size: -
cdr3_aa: CASSLLVQRGYTF
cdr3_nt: TGTGCCAGCAGTTTGTTGGTTCAACGTGGCTACACCTTC

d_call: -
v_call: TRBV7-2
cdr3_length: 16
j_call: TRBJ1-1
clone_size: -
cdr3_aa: CASSLGWGASFHEAFF
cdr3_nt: TGTGCCAGCAGCTTAGGGTGGGGGGCGAGCTTTCATGAAGCTTTCTTT

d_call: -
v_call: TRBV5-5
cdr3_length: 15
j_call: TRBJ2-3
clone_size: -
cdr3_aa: CASSPGILHTDTQYF
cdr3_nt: TGTGCCAGCAGCCCGGGGATTCTCCACACAGATACGCAGTATTTT

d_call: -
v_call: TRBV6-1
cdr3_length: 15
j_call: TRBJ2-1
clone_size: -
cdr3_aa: CASSEQAGQNNEQFF
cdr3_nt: TGTGCCAGCAGTGAGCAAGCGGGTCAGAACAATGAGCAGTTCTTC

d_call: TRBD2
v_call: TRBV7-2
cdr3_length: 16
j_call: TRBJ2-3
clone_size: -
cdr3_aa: CASSSSAGGSTDTQYF
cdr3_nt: TGTGCCAGCAGCTCGTCCGCGGGGGGGTCCACAGATACGCAGTATTTT